The entry that follows covers one TCR beta chain sequence. What it recognizes is unknown. The data were taken from a study of blood T cells in healthy people across ages. V was clipped by 4 bases and J by 1 base, with 10 bases between them. Germline values: CDR1 MNHNY, CDR2 SVGAGI (reference sequence). The CDR3 spans 14 residues. Notes on the study in general: There were more naive CD4+ cells and higher diversity in long-lived donors than in aged donors.

PCR was performed a second time for about 7 to 12 cycles using a sample-barcoded 5' primer and a J-beta primer mix. TCRdb reanalysed the 5' RACE reads using MiXCR and keeps one entry per CDR3 protein. The data show 1.8 million or so distinct CDR3 sequences, approximately 39% seen once. Material: blood. This receptor was taken from a human donor in good health. The chain recombines TRBV6-6 with TRBJ2-5; D gene uncertain. This CDR3 is CASSCLGAQETQYF. In DNA, the CDR3 is TGTGCCAGCAGTTGCTTGGGTGCCCAAGAGACCCAGTACTTC.